This T cell receptor beta chain was retrieved from a study of CD8+ T cells in alopecia areata. About the research overall: Dosing with tofacitinib proceeded for 6 to 18 months, followed by 6 months off drug.

Germline V gene sequence: CDR1 SGDLS, CDR2 YYNGEE. This CDR3 region has 15 residues. The trim removed 0 bases at V and 10 bases at J, leaving 4 bases unmatched. Study-level results: Scalp sample sequencing also detects resident alphabeta T cells of normal skin. Relative to normal scalp, lesional scalp, especially alopecia totalis/universalis, showed higher clonality.

Investigators isolated RNA and reverse transcribed it into cDNA to act as the sequencing template. Sequencing used immunoSEQ multiplex PCR; TCRdb keeps in-frame clones, though not all of them. The table includes 150,000 to 200,000 clones, 59% detected once. Sorted out of PBMCs were CD4+ T cells and CD8+ T cells. Concerning this clone itself: Its antigen remains unidentified.

Source: CD4+ T cells sorted from blood, taken at week 0. The chain links TRBV9 to TRBJ1-6; 10 bases map to TRBD1. This TCR was sampled from a human donor with alopecia areata. The CDR3: CASSVVGTGDSPLHF. CDR3 DNA: TGTGCCAGCAGCGTAGTGGGGACAGGGGACTCACCCCTCCACTTT.